This TCR beta chain was sequenced for a study of blood T cell repertoires in COVID-19. Background on the study: Collection of acute and convalescent COVID-19 samples took place in the United States, Italy and Spain. PBMCs, B-cell-depleted T cells, or T cells provided the cDNA or gDNA that made up the material.

V shed 3 bases and J 2 bases; nucleotides not matched to a gene: 2. The CDR3 is 14 residues long. Germline values: CDR1 SGHAT, CDR2 FQNNGV. Study processing details: Scientists estimated how many nucleated cells there were by amplifying reference gene primers. Sequencing used immunoSEQ multiplex PCR; TCRdb keeps in-frame clones, though not all of them. The V and J calls and clone size were taken over from that table, and D and trimming were inferred from the DNA. The repertoire holds about 64,000 clones, with approximately 78% as singletons. This sequence was found in a human donor in a cohort sampled during active COVID-19. This chain uses TRBV11-2 with TRBJ2-7; 9 bases line up with TRBD1. The specimen sequenced was peripheral blood. CDR3 in DNA: TGTGCCAGCAGCTTGGGACAGGGAACCTACGAGCAGTACTTC. Translation: CASSLGQGTYEQYF.